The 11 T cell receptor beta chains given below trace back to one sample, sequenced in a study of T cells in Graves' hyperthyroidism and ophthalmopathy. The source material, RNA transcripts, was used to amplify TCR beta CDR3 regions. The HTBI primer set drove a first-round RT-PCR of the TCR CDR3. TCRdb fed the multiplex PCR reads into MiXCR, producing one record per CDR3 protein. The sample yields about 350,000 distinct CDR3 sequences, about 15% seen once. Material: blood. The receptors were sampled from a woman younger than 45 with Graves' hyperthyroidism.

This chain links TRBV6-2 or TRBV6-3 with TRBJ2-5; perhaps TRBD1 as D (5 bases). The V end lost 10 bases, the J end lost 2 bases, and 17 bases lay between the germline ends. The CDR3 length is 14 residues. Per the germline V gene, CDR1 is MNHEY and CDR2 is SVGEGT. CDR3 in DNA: TGTGCCATCGAACCAGGGTGGGGACAAGAGACCCAGTACTTC. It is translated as CAIEPGWGQETQYF.

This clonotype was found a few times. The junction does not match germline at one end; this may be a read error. The CDR3 DNA is TGTGCCAGCAGCCGATACCGGGACAGGGGGACTGGGAACACCATATATTTT. This gives the protein CASSRYRDRGTGNTIYF. The gene calls are TRBV14 and TRBJ1-3, with 11 bases that match TRBD1. The CDR3 covers 17 residues. Germline CDR1 and CDR2: SGHDN and FVKESK.

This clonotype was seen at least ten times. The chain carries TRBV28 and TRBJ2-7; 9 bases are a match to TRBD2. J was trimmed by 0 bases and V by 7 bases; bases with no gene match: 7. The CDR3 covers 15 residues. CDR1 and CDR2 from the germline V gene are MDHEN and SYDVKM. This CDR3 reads CASTGAGGSSYEQYF. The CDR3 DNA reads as TGTGCCAGCACTGGCGCGGGAGGGAGCTCCTACGAGCAGTACTTC.

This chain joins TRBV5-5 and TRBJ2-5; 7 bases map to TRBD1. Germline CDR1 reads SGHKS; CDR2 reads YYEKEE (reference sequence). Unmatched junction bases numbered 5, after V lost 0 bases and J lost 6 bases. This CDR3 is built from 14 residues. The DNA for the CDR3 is TGTGCCAGCAGCTTGGATCCAGGGGGAAAGACCCAGTACTTC. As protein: CASSLDPGGKTQYF.

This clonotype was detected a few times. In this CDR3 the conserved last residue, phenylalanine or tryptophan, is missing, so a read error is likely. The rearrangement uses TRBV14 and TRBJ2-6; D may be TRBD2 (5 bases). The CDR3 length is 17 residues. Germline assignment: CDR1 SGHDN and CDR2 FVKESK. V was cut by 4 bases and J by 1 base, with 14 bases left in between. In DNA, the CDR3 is TGTGCCAGCAGCCCCTACGGACTGAGGTCTGGGGCCAACGTCCTGACTCTC. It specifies CASSPYGLRSGANVLTL.

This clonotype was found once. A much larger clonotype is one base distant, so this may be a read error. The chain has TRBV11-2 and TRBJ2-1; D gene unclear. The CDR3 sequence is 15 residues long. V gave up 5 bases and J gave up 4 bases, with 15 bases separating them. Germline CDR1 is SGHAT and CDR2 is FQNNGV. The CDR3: CASSPTVGLYNEQFF. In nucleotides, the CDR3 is TGTGCCAGCAGCCCGACGGTGGGATTATACAATGAGCAGTTCTTC.

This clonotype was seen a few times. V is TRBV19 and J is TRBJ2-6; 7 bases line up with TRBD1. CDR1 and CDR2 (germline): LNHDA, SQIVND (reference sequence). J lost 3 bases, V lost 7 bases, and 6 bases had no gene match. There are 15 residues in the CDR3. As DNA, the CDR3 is TGTGCCAGTATAGGGGGCTGGGTTGGGGCCAACGTCCTGACTTTC. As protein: CASIGGWVGANVLTF.

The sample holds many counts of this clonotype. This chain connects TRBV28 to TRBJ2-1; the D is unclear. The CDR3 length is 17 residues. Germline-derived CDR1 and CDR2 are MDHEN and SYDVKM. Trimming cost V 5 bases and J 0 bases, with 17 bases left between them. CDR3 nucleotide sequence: TGTGCCAGCAGTCGGTCTGGGCAGCAGGTCTCCTACAATGAGCAGTTCTTC. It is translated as CASSRSGQQVSYNEQFF.

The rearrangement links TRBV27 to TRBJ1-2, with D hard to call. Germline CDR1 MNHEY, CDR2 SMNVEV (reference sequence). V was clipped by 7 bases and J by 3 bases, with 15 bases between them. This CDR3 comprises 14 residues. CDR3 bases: TGTGCCAGCACCCCGGCGTGGGGTGACTATGGCTACACCTTC. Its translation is CASTPAWGDYGYTF.

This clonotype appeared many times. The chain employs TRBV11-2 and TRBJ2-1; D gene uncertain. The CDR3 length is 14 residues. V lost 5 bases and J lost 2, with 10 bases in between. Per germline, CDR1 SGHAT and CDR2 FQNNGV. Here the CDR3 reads CASSPHETYNEQFF. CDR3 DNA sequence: TGTGCCAGCAGCCCTCACGAAACCTACAATGAGCAGTTCTTC.

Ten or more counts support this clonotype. CDR3 sequence reads: CASSLVRNTEAFF. CDR3 nucleotides: TGTGCCAGCAGTTTAGTTAGGAACACTGAAGCTTTCTTT. The chain is built from TRBV12-3 or TRBV12-4 and TRBJ1-1; D gene ambiguous. The CDR3 contains 13 residues. Trimming shortened V by 1 base and J by 1 base, and 4 bases separated the two germline ends.